One sample yielded the 25 T cell receptor beta chains listed below, sequenced in a study of Ad26.COV2.S vaccination and SARS-CoV-2 variants. TCRdb's copy holds only in-frame clones and misses some; the assay was immunoSEQ multiplex PCR. This sample yields hundreds of thousands of clones, of which around nine tenths are seen a single time; roughly 10% belongs to the top ten. The treatment is: over 15 received Ad26.COV2.S at low or high dose, single or two shots; about 5 received placebo; per-sample allocation not given. After the first vaccine or placebo injection, samples were drawn on day 63. Source: peripheral blood, taken in a trial of Ad26.COV2.S vaccine versus placebo. The receptors originated from a person between 18 and 59 years old who received the Ad26.COV2.S COVID-19 vaccine or a placebo.

CDR3 DNA: TGTGCCAGCAGTAGACCGAGGCGGATGACTAGCGGAGAGAACATTCAGTACTTC. It yields the protein CASSRPRRMTSGENIQYF. The chain uses TRBV6-2 or TRBV6-3 and TRBJ2-4; 9 positions match TRBD2. Unmatched junction bases numbered 18, after V lost 5 bases and J lost 7 bases. Looked up from germline, CDR1 is MNHEY and CDR2 is SVGEGT. The CDR3 totals 18 residues.

V usage is TRBV6-1 and J usage is TRBJ1-1; 7 bases are a match to TRBD1. The CDR3 runs to 15 residues. Germline CDR1 MNHNS, CDR2 SASEGT. The J segment lost 5 bases and the V segment lost 2 bases, leaving 8 bases of the junction unmatched. The CDR3 here is CASSENRGLGTEAFF. CDR3 nucleotide sequence: TGTGCCAGCAGTGAAAATAGGGGGCTAGGGACTGAAGCTTTCTTT.

The rearrangement joins TRBV18 to TRBJ1-1; D unclear. CDR1 KGHSH and CDR2 LQKENI come from the germline V gene. The CDR3 loop spans 14 amino acids. Between the trimmed V and J ends, which lost 3 bases and 4 bases, there was a span of 12 bases. The CDR3 sequence: CASSPPGSPTEAFF. In nucleotides, the CDR3 is TGTGCCAGCTCACCGCCCGGCAGCCCCACTGAAGCTTTCTTT.

The genes are TRBV7-2 and TRBJ1-1, with D unresolved. The CDR3 spans 12 residues. The germline V gene has CDR1 SGHTA and CDR2 FQGNSA. V lost 4 bases and J 5 bases, leaving 8 bases between the germline ends. CDR3 loop: CASSSQRTEAFF. CDR3 nucleotide sequence: TGTGCCAGCAGCTCCCAGAGAACTGAAGCTTTCTTT.

This clone was picked up a small number of times. The genes are TRBV11-1 and TRBJ1-1, with D possibly TRBD1 on 5 matching bases. The V end was cut by 3 bases, the J end by 6 bases, with 14 bases between. This CDR3 contains 14 residues. CDR1 is SGHAT, CDR2 FQDESV, per germline (reference sequence). DNA of the CDR3: TGTGCCAGCAGCTTTCATTTTGGGGGTGCTGAAGCTTTCTTT. Protein: CASSFHFGGAEAFF. Supplemented by reference TRBV11-1 and TRBJ1-1, the full variable domain reads EAEVAQSPRYKITEKSQAVAFWCDPISGHATLYWYRQILGQGPELLVQFQDESVVDDSQLPKDRFSAERLKGVDSTLKIQPAELGDSAMYLCASSFHFGGAEAFFGQGTRLTVV.

This clone has only one observation. This chain uses TRBV4-3 with TRBJ2-7; weak D call: TRBD1 (5 bases). V lost 0 bases and J 3 bases, leaving 9 bases between the germline ends. Germline-derived CDR1 and CDR2 are LGHNA and YSLEER. The CDR3 is made up of 14 amino acids. CDR3 protein: CASSQERTRYEQYF. In nucleotides, the CDR3 is TGCGCCAGCAGCCAAGAGCGGACACGCTACGAGCAGTACTTC.

Notes on this clone: At one boundary the junction diverges from the germline segment, which might be a read error. The V and J genes are TRBV7-7 and TRBJ2-5; D possibly matches TRBD1 or TRBD2 (6 bases each). The CDR3 length is 17 residues. The germline V gene has CDR1 SSHAT and CDR2 FNYEAQ (reference sequence). The CDR3 spells CASSLGAGQGPRETQYF. The CDR3 DNA is TGTGCTAGCAGCTTAGGGGCGGGACAAGGACCACGAGAGACCCAGTACTTC.

J is TRBJ1-5 and V is TRBV3-1 (or the pseudogene TRBV3-2); TRBD1 might be the D (6 bases). This CDR3 comprises 17 residues. With 3 bases removed from V and 0 bases from J, the gap between germline ends came to 15 bases. CDR1 is LGHDT and CDR2 is YNNKEL in the germline V gene (reference sequence). The CDR3 sequence is CASSQGGASYSNQPQHF. The DNA for the CDR3 is TGTGCCAGCAGCCAGGGGGGGGCCAGTTATAGCAATCAGCCCCAGCATTTT.

This chain joins TRBV6-2 or TRBV6-3 and TRBJ2-7; 9 bases line up with TRBD1. The V gene end was trimmed by 6 bases and the J gene end by 4 bases; junction bases not matched to a gene: 7. This CDR3 region has 14 residues. Germline CDR1 and CDR2: MNHEY and SVGEGT. The CDR3 sequence: CASSATGGVYEQYF. The CDR3 DNA reads TGTGCCAGCAGCGCTACAGGGGGCGTTTACGAGCAGTACTTC.

V usage is TRBV19 and J usage is TRBJ1-1; D unclear. V lost 10 bases and J 5 bases, leaving 11 bases between the germline ends. The CDR3 loop spans 11 amino acids. CDR1 LNHDA and CDR2 SQIVND come from the germline V gene (reference sequence). CDR3 nucleotides: TGTGCCATCTTTAGGGATACTGAAGCTTTCTTT. The encoded protein is CAIFRDTEAFF.

Only one count was recorded for this clone. V usage is TRBV5-6 and J usage is TRBJ1-3, with no clear D. Germline CDR1 SGHDT, CDR2 YYEEEE. Trimming cost V 4 bases and J 4 bases, with 12 bases left between them. This CDR3 spans 14 amino acids. The CDR3 bases are TGTGCCAGCAGCCCCACGATTTTCGGAAACACCATATATTTT. Protein: CASSPTIFGNTIYF.

This clone has only one observation. The chain uses TRBV7-9 and TRBJ2-7; weak D call: TRBD2 (5 bases). V was pared by 5 bases and J by 1 base, with 9 bases between. Germline V gene data show CDR1 as SEHNR and CDR2 as FQNEAQ (reference sequence). The CDR3 has 13 residues. Here the CDR3 DNA reads TGTGCCAGCAGCCAAGGAGGATCCTACGAGCAGTACTTC. Amino acids: CASSQGGSYEQYF.

The CDR3 protein is CASSSDGLSGNTIYF. The CDR3 bases are TGTGCCAGCAGCTCGGACGGTCTCTCTGGAAACACCATATATTTT. The gene calls are TRBV7-2 and TRBJ1-3; no clear D. Germline V CDR1 and CDR2: SGHTA, FQGNSA. The CDR3 covers 15 residues. Deletions cut 4 bases from V and 0 bases from J, with 10 bases between.

V usage is TRBV3-1 (or the pseudogene TRBV3-2) and J usage is TRBJ2-1; TRBD2 matches 8 bases. The trim removed 1 base at V and 9 bases at J, leaving 8 bases unmatched. Germline V CDR1 and CDR2: LGHDT, YNNKEL (reference sequence). The CDR3 covers 15 residues. CDR3: CASSQGGTRRGEQFF. As DNA, the CDR3 is TGTGCCAGCAGCCAAGGGGGGACTAGGAGGGGTGAGCAGTTCTTC.

The rearrangement links TRBV10-3 to TRBJ2-2, with 8 bases fitting TRBD1. Losses at the gene ends were 5 bases for V and 4 bases for J; bases not matched to a gene: 6. The CDR3 sequence is 15 residues long. CDR1 is ENHRY, CDR2 SYGVKD, per germline. CDR3 residues: CAISPTGAGTGELFF. CDR3 nucleotide sequence: TGTGCCATCAGTCCGACAGGGGCGGGCACCGGGGAGCTGTTTTTT.

CDR3 amino acids: CASSYGTSSSTGELFF. CDR3 DNA sequence: TGTGCCAGCAGTTACGGGACGTCTTCTAGCACCGGGGAGCTGTTTTTT. This sequence joins TRBV6-2 or TRBV6-3 and TRBJ2-2; D tentatively reads TRBD1 or TRBD2 (5 bases each). Germline CDR1 reads MNHEY; CDR2 reads SVGEGT. The V end lost 2 bases, the J end lost 4 bases, and 14 bases lay between the germline ends. The CDR3 contains 16 residues.

V gene TRBV6-6 combines with J gene TRBJ2-2; D is possibly TRBD1 (6 bases). Germline V CDR1 and CDR2: MNHNY, SVGAGI (reference sequence). This CDR3 is built from 16 residues. V shed 2 bases and J shed 3 bases, with 13 bases lying between them. The CDR3 sequence: CASSYPVGADTGELFF. The CDR3 DNA follows: TGTGCCAGCAGTTACCCCGTGGGGGCGGACACCGGGGAGCTGTTTTTT.

The chain is built from TRBV6-6 and TRBJ1-2; 9 bases line up with TRBD1. Looked up from germline, CDR1 is MNHNY and CDR2 is SVGAGI (reference sequence). With V trimmed by 6 bases and J by 5 bases, 10 bases remained unmatched. CDR3 length equals 15 residues. The CDR3 region is CASRGGQGLGYGYTF. The CDR3 DNA reads as TGTGCCAGCAGAGGGGGACAGGGTCTGGGGTATGGCTACACCTTC.

This chain joins TRBV3-1 (or the pseudogene TRBV3-2) and TRBJ2-3, with D tentatively TRBD2 (5 bases). The V and J ends lost 3 bases and 4 bases respectively, with 11 bases between them. The CDR3 covers 14 residues. Germline V CDR1 and CDR2: LGHDT, YNNKEL (reference sequence). CDR3: CASSQLLGPDTQYF. CDR3 DNA: TGTGCCAGCAGCCAGCTACTAGGGCCAGATACGCAGTATTTT.

The gene calls are TRBV6-2 or TRBV6-3 and TRBJ2-1; 8 nucleotides match TRBD1. J gave up 3 bases and V 6 bases, and 7 bases lay outside the gene matches. CDR3 length: 15 residues. Germline V gene data show CDR1 as MNHEY and CDR2 as SVGEGT. The CDR3 sequence is CASSRQGSFYNEQFF. CDR3 sequence (DNA): TGTGCCAGCAGCCGACAGGGGTCCTTCTACAATGAGCAGTTCTTC.

The chain is built from TRBV4-1 and TRBJ1-6, with 9 nucleotides matching TRBD1. The CDR3 has 15 residues. Germline CDR1 MGHRA, CDR2 YSYEKL. V dropped 3 bases and J dropped 8; count of bases not matched to a gene: 5. CDR3 bases: TGCGCCAGCAGCCACGCACAGGGGGCTGATTCACCCCTCCACTTT. Its translation is CASSHAQGADSPLHF.

The gene calls are TRBV2 and TRBJ2-1; the D gene is possibly TRBD2 (5 bases). V lost 6 bases and J 5 bases, leaving 11 bases between the germline ends. The CDR3 contains 13 residues. Germline loops: CDR1 SNHLY, CDR2 FYNNEI. The CDR3 nucleotides read TGTGCCAGCAGCCTGGGAGTTCACAATGAGCAGTTCTTC. This translates into CASSLGVHNEQFF. Based on the CDR3 plus reference TRBV2 and TRBJ2-1, the full variable domain is EPEVTQTPSHQVTQMGQEVILRCVPISNHLYFYWYRQILGQKVEFLVSFYNNEISEKSEIFDDQFSVERPDGSNFTLKIRSTKLEDSAMYFCASSLGVHNEQFFGPGTRLTVL.

This chain links TRBV27 with TRBJ2-3, with a tentative D call TRBD1 (6 bases). Germline-derived CDR1 and CDR2 are MNHEY and SMNVEV (reference sequence). V lost 1 base and J 2 bases, leaving 13 bases between the germline ends. The CDR3 sequence is 16 residues long. DNA for the CDR3: TGTGCCAGCAGTTTATGGGGGCCAGGAAACACAGATACGCAGTATTTT. Encoded protein: CASSLWGPGNTDTQYF.

The chain carries TRBV6-1 and TRBJ2-3; 10 nucleotides line up with TRBD2. After removal of 4 bases from V and 0 bases from J, the junction contained 4 bases not matched to a gene. The germline V gene encodes CDR1 MNHNS and CDR2 SASEGT. The CDR3 spans 16 residues. CDR3 sequence (DNA): TGTGCCAGCAGTGGATCTAGCGGGAGCAGCACAGATACGCAGTATTTT. Encoded protein: CASSGSSGSSTDTQYF.

The chain uses TRBV28 and TRBJ2-7; D is possibly TRBD1 or TRBD2 (6 bases each). CDR1 and CDR2 (germline): MDHEN, SYDVKM. V was shortened by 5 bases and J by 1 base, with 12 bases between the two germline ends. The CDR3 consists of 14 residues. The CDR3 bases are TGTGCCAGCAGTCCCCCGGGGGCATCCTACGAGCAGTACTTC. Residues: CASSPPGASYEQYF.